This TCR beta chain comes out of a study of OX40 agonist ivuxolimab in advanced cancers. CDR1 SGHVS and CDR2 FQNEAQ come from the germline V gene. J lost 2 bases, V lost 4 bases, and 9 bases had no gene match. The CDR3 totals 16 residues. This clone is a singleton in its sample. Sequencing was performed with immunoSEQ multiplex PCR; in TCRdb, only in-frame clones are kept and a portion is missing. The sample holds 40,000 or so clones, 78% seen once. This sequence was found in an adult with an advanced solid tumor such as melanoma, head and neck, liver or kidney cancer. Sequencing used CD4+ or CD8+ T cells sorted from blood, obtained in a trial of the OX40 agonist ivuxolimab. The rearrangement links TRBV7-8 to TRBJ2-3, with TRBD2 matching 7 bases. CDR3 residues: CASSYLAGRTTDTQYF. DNA of the CDR3: TGTGCCAGCAGCTATCTGGCCGGGAGGACCACAGATACGCAGTATTTT. Full variable domain (missing parts from reference TRBV7-8 and TRBJ2-3): GAGVSQSPRYKVAKRGQDVALRCDPISGHVSLFWYQQALGQGPEFLTYFQNEAQLDKSGLPSDRFFAERPEGSVSTLKIQRTQQEDSAVYLCASSYLAGRTTDTQYFGPGTRLTVL.